The T cell receptor (beta chain) under discussion was sequenced for a study of identical twins. MiXCR, run by TCRdb on the 5' RACE reads, gives a single entry per CDR3 protein. The sample holds about 520,000 distinct CDR3 sequences, 20% to 25% seen once. This clonotype was counted between two and nine times. The V gene lost 0 bases and the J gene lost 8 bases, with 13 bases spanning the gap. CDR3 size: 14 residues. In germline, CDR1 is MGHRA, CDR2 YSYEKL. The data also belong to a second study, concerning T cells expressing NK-cell markers.

The V call is TRBV4-1, the J call TRBJ1-2; possibly TRBD1 for D (5 bases). The sequence derives from a woman between 18 and 29 years old in good health. The sample comprised CD4+ T cells sorted from blood. Written as DNA, the CDR3 is TGCGCCAGCAGCCAAGATTCGGGGCATAGCGGCTACACCTTC. This codes for CASSQDSGHSGYTF.